The 16 T cell receptor beta chains below all came from one sample that was sequenced in a study of cytomegalovirus exposure and HLA in healthy donors. The PCR was carried out with 60 Vbeta primers and 13 Jbeta primers. The table came from immunoSEQ multiplex PCR; TCRdb's copy has only in-frame clones and leaves some out. The sample records 120,000 or so clones, roughly 80% being singletons. The sequenced sample consisted of PBMCs. All receptors come from a man in his fifties or sixties in good health and CMV-seropositive.

The chain has TRBV25-1 and TRBJ1-1, with D hard to call. This CDR3 is 10 amino acids long. V lost 7 bases and J lost 6, with 6 bases in between. Looked up from germline, CDR1 is MGHDK and CDR2 is SYGVNS. CDR3 DNA: TGTGCCAGCAAGAGGGCTGAAGCTTTCTTT. This codes for CASKRAEAFF.

The chain recombines TRBV5-4 with TRBJ2-5, with 8 bases fitting TRBD1. Germline V gene lookup returns CDR1 SGHNT and CDR2 YYREEE (reference sequence). Germline trimming cut 4 bases from V and 4 bases from J; bases unmatched to any gene: 12. This CDR3 is built from 16 residues. The CDR3 here is CASSPDPDRDVETQYF. The DNA for the CDR3 is TGTGCCAGCAGCCCGGACCCGGACAGGGATGTAGAGACCCAGTACTTC.

The chain combines TRBV5-1 with TRBJ2-3; 11 nucleotides line up with TRBD1. J was trimmed by 5 bases and V by 4 bases; bases with no gene match: 6. This CDR3 region has 15 residues. CDR1 and CDR2 (germline): SGHRS, YFSETQ. The CDR3 region is CASSLTGTGGDTQYF. In DNA form, the CDR3 reads TGCGCCAGCAGCCTAACCGGGACAGGGGGAGATACGCAGTATTTT.

This clone came up a few times. The chain combines TRBV2 with TRBJ2-5; TRBD2 matches 8 bases. CDR3 length equals 14 residues. Trimming took 5 bases from V and 1 from J; bases not matched to a gene: 3. Germline assignment: CDR1 SNHLY and CDR2 FYNNEI. CDR3 sequence (DNA): TGTGCCAGCAGTACACTAGCGGTCCAAGAGACCCAGTACTTC. Translated: CASSTLAVQETQYF. Based on the CDR3 plus reference TRBV2 and TRBJ2-5, the full variable domain is EPEVTQTPSHQVTQMGQEVILRCVPISNHLYFYWYRQILGQKVEFLVSFYNNEISEKSEIFDDQFSVERPDGSNFTLKIRSTKLEDSAMYFCASSTLAVQETQYFGPGTRLLVL.

The chain joins TRBV28 to TRBJ2-6; TRBD1 matches 12 bases. Germline values: CDR1 MDHEN, CDR2 SYDVKM. Unmatched junction bases numbered 9, after V lost 6 bases and J lost 0 bases. The length of the CDR3 is 19 residues. The CDR3 DNA follows: TGTGCCAGCAGCAGAGGGACAGGGGGCATAAACTCTGGGGCCAACGTCCTGACTTTC. Translated, it gives CASSRGTGGINSGANVLTF.

This clone was observed once. J is TRBJ2-5 and V is TRBV4-2, with 12 bases that match TRBD2. Germline V gives CDR1 LGHNA, CDR2 YNFKEQ. The CDR3 consists of 17 residues. The junction had 5 bases not matched to a gene; V was cut back by 1 base and J by 2 bases. CDR3 region: CASSQGTSGGSQETQYF. CDR3 DNA: TGTGCCAGCAGCCAAGGAACTAGCGGGGGGTCTCAAGAGACCCAGTACTTC.

The V call is TRBV19, the J call TRBJ2-3, with TRBD2 matching 10 bases. Germline assignment: CDR1 LNHDA and CDR2 SQIVND (reference sequence). V shed 5 bases and J 3 bases; nucleotides not matched to a gene: 5. This CDR3 has 15 residues. The CDR3 here is CASSVGLADTDTQYF. CDR3 DNA sequence: TGTGCCAGTAGTGTAGGACTAGCGGATACAGATACGCAGTATTTT. Drawing the rest from reference TRBV19 and TRBJ2-3, the complete variable domain is DGGITQSPKYLFRKEGQNVTLSCEQNLNHDAMYWYRQDPGQGLRLIYYSQIVNDFQKGDIAEGYSVSREKKESFPLTVTSAQKNPTAFYLCASSVGLADTDTQYFGPGTRLTVL.

The genes are TRBV7-7 and TRBJ1-1; possibly TRBD1 for D (5 bases). V lost 5 bases to trimming and J lost 1 base, with 14 bases between them. The CDR3 runs 15 residues. From germline, CDR1 is SSHAT and CDR2 FNYEAQ (reference sequence). This CDR3 reads CASSPLGHQNTEAFF. Written as DNA, the CDR3 is TGTGCCAGCAGCCCTCTAGGACACCAGAACACTGAAGCTTTCTTT.

The chain is built from TRBV2 and TRBJ2-3, with 11 positions matching TRBD2. The CDR3 has 16 amino acids. From germline, CDR1 is SNHLY and CDR2 FYNNEI. V lost 6 bases, J lost 5 bases, and 10 bases stayed unmatched. CDR3 in DNA: TGTGCCAGCAGAATTATTAGCGGGGGGGCCGGAGATACGCAGTATTTT. Translating it yields CASRIISGGAGDTQYF.

This clone was counted a few times. J is TRBJ1-4 and V is TRBV27; D may be TRBD1 (5 bases). This CDR3 spans 13 amino acids. The V gene's germline CDR1 is MNHEY and CDR2 SMNVEV (reference sequence). Trimming cost V 7 bases and J 8 bases, with 14 bases left between them. CDR3 DNA sequence: TGTGCCAGCATCCTGGACAACCTCGAAAAACTGTTTTTT. Its protein product is CASILDNLEKLFF.

The chain carries TRBV6-5 and TRBJ1-2; D not certain. V shed 0 bases and J shed 4 bases, with 12 bases lying between them. Germline V gives CDR1 MNHEY, CDR2 SVGAGI. This CDR3 has 15 amino acids. CDR3 nucleotides: TGTGCCAGCAGTTACTCGACCGCAGGAACCTATGGCTACACCTTC. It is translated as CASSYSTAGTYGYTF.

This chain connects TRBV7-9 to TRBJ1-1; no definite D call. The CDR3 runs 12 residues. V was clipped by 7 bases and J by 4 bases, with 10 bases between them. Germline-derived CDR1 and CDR2 are SEHNR and FQNEAQ (reference sequence). As DNA, the CDR3 is TGTGCCAGCACCATCTCGGGCACTGAAGCTTTCTTT. Protein product: CASTISGTEAFF.

The table lists this clone with a count of one. The chain couples TRBV18 to TRBJ2-3; D possibly corresponds to TRBD2 (5 bases). Trimming shortened V by 3 bases and J by 0 bases, and 13 bases separated the two germline ends. This CDR3 spans 16 amino acids. CDR1 is KGHSH, CDR2 LQKENI, per germline. The CDR3 loop is CASSPFSTGSTDTQYF. The CDR3 DNA is TGTGCCAGCTCACCGTTTTCGACGGGAAGCACAGATACGCAGTATTTT.

The chain joins TRBV10-2 to TRBJ1-6, with 7 bases lining up with TRBD1. The germline V gene encodes CDR1 WSHSY and CDR2 SAAADI. This CDR3 spans 13 amino acids. Unmatched junction bases numbered 3, after V lost 4 bases and J lost 9 bases. CDR3 amino acids: CASSGQGGSPLHF. CDR3 sequence (DNA): TGCGCCAGCAGTGGACAGGGAGGTTCACCCCTCCACTTT.

This clone has a single count. The J gene is TRBJ1-2, the V gene TRBV29-1; the D is unclear. With 4 bases removed from V and 8 bases from J, the gap between germline ends came to 11 bases. The CDR3 consists of 11 residues. From germline, CDR1 is SQVTM and CDR2 ANQGSEA. The CDR3 spells CSVADSSGYTF. In nucleotides, the CDR3 is TGCAGCGTTGCGGACTCCTCCGGCTACACCTTC.

The V call is TRBV2, the J call TRBJ1-2; tentative D call: TRBD1 (6 bases). CDR1 is SNHLY and CDR2 is FYNNEI in the germline V gene. V gave up 4 bases and J gave up 4 bases, with 13 bases separating them. This CDR3 has 14 amino acids. In DNA, the CDR3 is TGTGCCAGCAGTGTGACAGGAGAGGGCTATGGCTACACCTTC. Residues: CASSVTGEGYGYTF.